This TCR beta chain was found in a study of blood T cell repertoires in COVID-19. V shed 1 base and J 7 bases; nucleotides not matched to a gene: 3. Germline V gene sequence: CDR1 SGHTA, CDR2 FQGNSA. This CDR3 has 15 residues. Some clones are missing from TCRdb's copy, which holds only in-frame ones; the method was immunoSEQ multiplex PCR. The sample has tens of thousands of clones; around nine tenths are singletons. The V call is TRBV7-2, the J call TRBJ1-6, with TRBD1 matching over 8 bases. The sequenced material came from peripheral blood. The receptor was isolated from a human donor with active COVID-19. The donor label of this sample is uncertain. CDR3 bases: TGTGCCAGCAGCTTAGAGACAGGGGCCAATTCACCCCTCCACTTT. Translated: CASSLETGANSPLHF.